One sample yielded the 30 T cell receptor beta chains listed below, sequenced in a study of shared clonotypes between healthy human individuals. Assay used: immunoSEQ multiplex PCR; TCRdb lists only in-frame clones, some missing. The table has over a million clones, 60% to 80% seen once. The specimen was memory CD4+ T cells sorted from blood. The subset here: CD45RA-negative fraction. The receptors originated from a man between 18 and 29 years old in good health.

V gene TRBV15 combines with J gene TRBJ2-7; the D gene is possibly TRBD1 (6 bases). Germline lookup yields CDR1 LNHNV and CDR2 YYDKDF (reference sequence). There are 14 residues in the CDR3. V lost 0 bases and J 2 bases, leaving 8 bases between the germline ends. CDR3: CATSREQGPYEQYF. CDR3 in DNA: TGTGCCACCAGCAGAGAACAGGGTCCCTACGAGCAGTACTTC.

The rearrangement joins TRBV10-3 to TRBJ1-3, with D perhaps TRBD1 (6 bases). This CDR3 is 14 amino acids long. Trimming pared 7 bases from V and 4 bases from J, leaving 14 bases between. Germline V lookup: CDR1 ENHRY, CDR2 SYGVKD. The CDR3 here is CAINPGGQGNTIYF. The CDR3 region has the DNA TGTGCCATCAATCCCGGGGGGCAGGGAAACACCATATATTTT.

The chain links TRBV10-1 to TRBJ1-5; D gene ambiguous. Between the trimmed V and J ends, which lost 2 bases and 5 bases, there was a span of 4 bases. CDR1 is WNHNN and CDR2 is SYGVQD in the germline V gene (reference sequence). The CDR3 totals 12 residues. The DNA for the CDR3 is TGCGCCAGCAGTGAGGGGGATCAGCCCCAGCATTTT. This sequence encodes CASSEGDQPQHF.

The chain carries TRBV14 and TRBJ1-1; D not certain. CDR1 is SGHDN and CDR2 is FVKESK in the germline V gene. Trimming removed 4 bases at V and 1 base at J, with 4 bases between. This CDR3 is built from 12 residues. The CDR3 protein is CASSRQNTEAFF. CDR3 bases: TGTGCCAGCAGCCGACAGAACACTGAAGCTTTCTTT. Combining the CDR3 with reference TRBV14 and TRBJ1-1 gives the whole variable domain EAGVTQFPSHSVIEKGQTVTLRCDPISGHDNLYWYRRVMGKEIKFLLHFVKESKQDESGMPNNRFLAERTGGTYSTLKVQPAELEDSGVYFCASSRQNTEAFFGQGTRLTVV.

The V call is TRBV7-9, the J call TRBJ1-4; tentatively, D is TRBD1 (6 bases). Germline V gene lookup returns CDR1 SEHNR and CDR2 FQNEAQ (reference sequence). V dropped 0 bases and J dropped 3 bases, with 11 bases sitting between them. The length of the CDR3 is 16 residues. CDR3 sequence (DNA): TGTGCCAGCAGCTTAGCTCGGGCAGGGGCTAATGAAAAACTGTTTTTT. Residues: CASSLARAGANEKLFF.

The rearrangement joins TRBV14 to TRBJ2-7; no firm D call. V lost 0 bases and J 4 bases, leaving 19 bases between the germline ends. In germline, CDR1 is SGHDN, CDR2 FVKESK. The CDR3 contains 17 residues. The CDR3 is CASSQDFGTTLFYEQYF. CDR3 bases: TGTGCCAGCAGCCAAGATTTTGGCACCACGCTTTTTTACGAGCAGTACTTC.

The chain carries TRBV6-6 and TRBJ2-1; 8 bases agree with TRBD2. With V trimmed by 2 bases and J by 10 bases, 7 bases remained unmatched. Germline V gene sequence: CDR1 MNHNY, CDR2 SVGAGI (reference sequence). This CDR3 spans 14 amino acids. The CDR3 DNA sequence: TGTGCCAGCAGTTACGGGGTTAGCGGGATGGAGCAGTTCTTC. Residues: CASSYGVSGMEQFF.

CDR3 amino acids: CSARGGGETQYF. CDR3 bases: TGCAGCGCCAGAGGGGGAGGGGAGACCCAGTACTTC. This chain uses TRBV29-1 with TRBJ2-5, with D perhaps matching TRBD2 (7 bases). Trimming left V 7 bases short and J 5 bases short, with 14 bases between. This CDR3 is built from 12 residues. Germline V CDR1 and CDR2: SQVTM, ANQGSEA. The complete variable domain, with remaining parts taken from reference TRBV29-1 and TRBJ2-5, reads SAVISQKPSRDICQRGTSLTIQCQVDSQVTMMFWYRQQPGQSLTLIATANQGSEATYESGFVIDKFPISRPNLTFSTLTVSNMSPEDSSIYLCSARGGGETQYFGPGTRLLVL.

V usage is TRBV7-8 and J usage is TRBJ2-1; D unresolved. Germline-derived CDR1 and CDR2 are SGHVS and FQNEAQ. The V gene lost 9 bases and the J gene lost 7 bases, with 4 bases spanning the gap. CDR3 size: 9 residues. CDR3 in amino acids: CARVNEQFF. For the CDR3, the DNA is TGTGCCAGGGTAAATGAGCAGTTCTTC. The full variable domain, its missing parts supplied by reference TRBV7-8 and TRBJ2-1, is GAGVSQSPRYKVAKRGQDVALRCDPISGHVSLFWYQQALGQGPEFLTYFQNEAQLDKSGLPSDRFFAERPEGSVSTLKIQRTQQEDSAVYLCARVNEQFFGPGTRLTVL.

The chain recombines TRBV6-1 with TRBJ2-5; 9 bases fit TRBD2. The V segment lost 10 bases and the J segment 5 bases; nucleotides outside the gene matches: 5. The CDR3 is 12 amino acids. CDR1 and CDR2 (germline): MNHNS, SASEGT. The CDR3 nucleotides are TGTGCCACGTCTAGCGGGGCGGAGACCCAGTACTTC. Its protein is CATSSGAETQYF.

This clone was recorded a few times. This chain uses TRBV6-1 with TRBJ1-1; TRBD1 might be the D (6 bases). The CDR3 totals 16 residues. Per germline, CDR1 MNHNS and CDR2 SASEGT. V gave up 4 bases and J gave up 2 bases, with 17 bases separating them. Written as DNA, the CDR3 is TGTGCCAGCAGTGCCCTCCGAGGGACACCAAACACTGAAGCTTTCTTT. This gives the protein CASSALRGTPNTEAFF.

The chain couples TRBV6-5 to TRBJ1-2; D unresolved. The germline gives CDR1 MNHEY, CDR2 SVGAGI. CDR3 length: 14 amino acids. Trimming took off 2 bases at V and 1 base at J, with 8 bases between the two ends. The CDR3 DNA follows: TGTGCCAGCAGTTACCTGGCGGGTAACTATGGCTACACCTTC. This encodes CASSYLAGNYGYTF.

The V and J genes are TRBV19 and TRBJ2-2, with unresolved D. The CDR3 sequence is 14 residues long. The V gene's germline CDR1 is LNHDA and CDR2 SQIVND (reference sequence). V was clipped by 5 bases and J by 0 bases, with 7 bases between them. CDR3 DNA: TGTGCCAGTAGTCTGTTCTCGAACACCGGGGAGCTGTTTTTT. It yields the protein CASSLFSNTGELFF.

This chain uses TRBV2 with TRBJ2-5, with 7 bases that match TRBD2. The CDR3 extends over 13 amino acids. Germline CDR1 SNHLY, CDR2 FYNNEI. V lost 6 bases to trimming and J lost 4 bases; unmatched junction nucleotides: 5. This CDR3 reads CASSLAVGETQYF. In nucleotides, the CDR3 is TGTGCCAGCAGCCTAGCGGTAGGAGAGACCCAGTACTTC. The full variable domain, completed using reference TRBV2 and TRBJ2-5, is EPEVTQTPSHQVTQMGQEVILRCVPISNHLYFYWYRQILGQKVEFLVSFYNNEISEKSEIFDDQFSVERPDGSNFTLKIRSTKLEDSAMYFCASSLAVGETQYFGPGTRLLVL.

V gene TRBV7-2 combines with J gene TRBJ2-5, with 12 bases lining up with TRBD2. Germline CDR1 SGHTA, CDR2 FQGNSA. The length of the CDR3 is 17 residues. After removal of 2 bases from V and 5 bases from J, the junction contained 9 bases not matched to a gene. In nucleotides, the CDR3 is TGTGCCAGCAGCTTATTGACTAGCGGGAGACCTGGGGAGACCCAGTACTTC. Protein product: CASSLLTSGRPGETQYF. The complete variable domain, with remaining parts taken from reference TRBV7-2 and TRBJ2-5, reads GAGVSQSPSNKVTEKGKDVELRCDPISGHTALYWYRQSLGQGLEFLIYFQGNSAPDKSGLPSDRFSAERTGGSVSTLTIQRTQQEDSAVYLCASSLLTSGRPGETQYFGPGTRLLVL.

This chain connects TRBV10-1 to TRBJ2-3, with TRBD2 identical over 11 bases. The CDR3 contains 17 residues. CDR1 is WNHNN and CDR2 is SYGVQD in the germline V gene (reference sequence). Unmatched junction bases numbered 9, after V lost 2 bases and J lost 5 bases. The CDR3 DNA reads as TGCGCCAGCAGTGAGCCCCTAGCGGGAGGCGGGGGAGATACGCAGTATTTT. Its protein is CASSEPLAGGGGDTQYF.

The CDR3 protein is CASSPRTAGEQYF. CDR3 DNA sequence: TGTGCCAGCAGCCCTCGGACAGCCGGCGAGCAGTACTTC. The gene calls are TRBV7-2 and TRBJ2-7, with D possibly matching TRBD1 (6 bases). The V end was cut by 5 bases, the J end by 6 bases, with 14 bases between. The germline CDR1 and CDR2 sequences are SGHTA and FQGNSA. The CDR3 length is 13 residues.

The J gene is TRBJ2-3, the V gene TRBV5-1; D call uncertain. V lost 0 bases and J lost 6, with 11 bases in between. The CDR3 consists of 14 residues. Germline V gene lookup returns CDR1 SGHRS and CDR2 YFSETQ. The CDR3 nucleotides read TGCGCCAGCAGCTTGGGTCTGAAGGCGGATACGCAGTATTTT. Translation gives CASSLGLKADTQYF.

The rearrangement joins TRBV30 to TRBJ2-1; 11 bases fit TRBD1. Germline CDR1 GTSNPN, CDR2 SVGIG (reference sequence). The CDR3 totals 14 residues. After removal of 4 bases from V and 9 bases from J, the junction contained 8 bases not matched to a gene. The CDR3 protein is CAWTGTGGLVEQFF. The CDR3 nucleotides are TGTGCCTGGACCGGGACAGGGGGTCTCGTTGAGCAGTTCTTC.

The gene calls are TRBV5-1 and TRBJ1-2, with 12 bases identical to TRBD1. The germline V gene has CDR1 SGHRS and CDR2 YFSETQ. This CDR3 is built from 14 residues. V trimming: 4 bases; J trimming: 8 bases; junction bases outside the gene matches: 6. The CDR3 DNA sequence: TGCGCCAGCAGCCCCCGGGACAGGGGGCAAGGCTACACCTTC. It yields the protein CASSPRDRGQGYTF.

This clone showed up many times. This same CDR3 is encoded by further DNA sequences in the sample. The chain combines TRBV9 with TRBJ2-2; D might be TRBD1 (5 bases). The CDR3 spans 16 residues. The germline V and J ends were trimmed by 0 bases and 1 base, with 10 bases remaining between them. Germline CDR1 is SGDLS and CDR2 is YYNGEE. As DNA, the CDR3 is TGTGCCAGCAGCGTAGGAAGGGGCGGGAACACCGGGGAGCTGTTTTTT. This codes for CASSVGRGGNTGELFF.

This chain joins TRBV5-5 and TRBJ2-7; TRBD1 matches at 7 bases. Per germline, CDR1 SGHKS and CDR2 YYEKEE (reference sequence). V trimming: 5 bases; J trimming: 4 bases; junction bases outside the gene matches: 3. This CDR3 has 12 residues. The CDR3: CASSWTGYEQYF. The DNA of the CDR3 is TGTGCCAGCAGTTGGACAGGATACGAGCAGTACTTC.

The CDR3 DNA is TGTGCCAGCGGCATCGCACTAGCTATAGATACGCAGTATTTT. Amino acid sequence: CASGIALAIDTQYF. J is TRBJ2-3 and V is TRBV7-2; tentatively, D is TRBD2 (6 bases). CDR3 length equals 14 residues. Deletions cut 8 bases from V and 5 bases from J, with 17 bases between. Germline V gene sequence: CDR1 SGHTA, CDR2 FQGNSA.

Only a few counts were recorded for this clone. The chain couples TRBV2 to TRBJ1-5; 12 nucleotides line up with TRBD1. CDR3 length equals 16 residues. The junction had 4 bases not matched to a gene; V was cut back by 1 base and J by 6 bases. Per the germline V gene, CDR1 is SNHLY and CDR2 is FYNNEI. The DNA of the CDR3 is TGTGCCAGCAGTGAAGGGGACAGGGGGCGCGGTCAGCCCCAGCATTTT. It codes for CASSEGDRGRGQPQHF. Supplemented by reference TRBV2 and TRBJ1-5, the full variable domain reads EPEVTQTPSHQVTQMGQEVILRCVPISNHLYFYWYRQILGQKVEFLVSFYNNEISEKSEIFDDQFSVERPDGSNFTLKIRSTKLEDSAMYFCASSEGDRGRGQPQHFGDGTRLSIL.

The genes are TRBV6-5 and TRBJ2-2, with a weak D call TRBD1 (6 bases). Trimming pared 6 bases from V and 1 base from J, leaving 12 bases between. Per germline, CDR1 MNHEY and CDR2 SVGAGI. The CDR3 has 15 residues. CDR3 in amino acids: CASRTLGGNTGELFF. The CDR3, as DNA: TGTGCCAGCAGAACTTTAGGGGGGAACACCGGGGAGCTGTTTTTT.

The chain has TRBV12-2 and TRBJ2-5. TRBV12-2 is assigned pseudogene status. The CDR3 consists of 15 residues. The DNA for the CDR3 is TGTGCAAGTCGCCGTAGGAGGGGGTACCAAGAGACCCAGTACTTC. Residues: CASRRRRGYQETQYF.

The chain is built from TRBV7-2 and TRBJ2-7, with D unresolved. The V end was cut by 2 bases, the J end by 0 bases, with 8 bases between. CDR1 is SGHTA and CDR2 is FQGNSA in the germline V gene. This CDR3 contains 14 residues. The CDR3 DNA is TGTGCCAGCAGCTTAAGGACCAGCTCCTACGAGCAGTACTTC. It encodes CASSLRTSSYEQYF.

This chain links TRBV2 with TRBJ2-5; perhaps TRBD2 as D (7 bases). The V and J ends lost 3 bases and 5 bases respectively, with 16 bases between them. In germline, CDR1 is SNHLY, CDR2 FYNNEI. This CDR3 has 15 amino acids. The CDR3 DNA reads TGTGCCAGCAGTGAGGTGGGGGGGCCCCGGGAGACCCAGTACTTC. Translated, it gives CASSEVGGPRETQYF.

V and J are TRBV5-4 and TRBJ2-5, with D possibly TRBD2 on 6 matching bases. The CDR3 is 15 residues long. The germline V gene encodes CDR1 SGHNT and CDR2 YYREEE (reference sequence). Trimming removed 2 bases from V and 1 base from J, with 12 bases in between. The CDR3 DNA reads TGTGCCAGCAGCTTCGCGGGGTTGCGCCAAGAGACCCAGTACTTC. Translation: CASSFAGLRQETQYF.

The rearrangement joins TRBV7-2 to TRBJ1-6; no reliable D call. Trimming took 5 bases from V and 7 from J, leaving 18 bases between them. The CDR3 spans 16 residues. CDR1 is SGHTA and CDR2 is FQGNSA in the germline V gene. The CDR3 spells CASSPFAWATNSPLHF. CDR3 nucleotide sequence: TGTGCCAGCAGCCCATTCGCGTGGGCTACGAATTCACCCCTCCACTTT.